This T cell receptor (beta chain) derives from a study of blood T cells in healthy people across ages. For the second PCR, which ran for about 7 to 11 cycles, a sample-barcoded 5' primer and a J-beta primer mix were used. Each of the samples gave a minimum of 2.5 million paired-end reads that contained CDR3. TCRdb reprocessed the 5' RACE reads with MiXCR, giving one entry per CDR3 protein. The sample lists approximately 800,000 distinct CDR3 sequences; about 36% were seen once. Researchers collected 9.5 to 10 milliliters of peripheral blood from every single donor. Every sample yielded at least 7 million isolated PBMCs. CDR1 and CDR2 (germline): SGHVS, FNYEAQ. The V gene lost 2 bases and the J gene lost 4 bases, with 7 bases spanning the gap. The CDR3 contains 13 residues. In its sample, this clonotype was seen a few times.

This sequence was found in a man aged 18 to 35 in good health. The sequencing sample was made of blood. This chain uses TRBV7-6 with TRBJ2-3; D call uncertain. The CDR3 is CASSLRHPDTQYF. In DNA, the CDR3 is TGTGCCAGCAGCTTAAGACATCCAGATACGCAGTATTTT.